A selection of T cell receptor beta chains follows, all from one sample in a study of cytomegalovirus exposure and HLA in healthy donors. The data were produced by immunoSEQ multiplex PCR, yet TCRdb's version contains in-frame clones alone and is incomplete. The sample holds 100,000 to 150,000 clones. The sample consisted of PBMCs. Receptors were obtained from a man younger than 45 in good health and CMV-seronegative. Both conserved end residues are part of each CDR3. The D gene is left open where the match is weak.

d_call	j_call	v_call	cdr3_aa	cdr3_nt
TRBD1	TRBJ2-1	TRBV28	CASRILGTGGLNEQFF	TGTGCCAGCAGGATTCTCGGGACAGGGGGCTTAAATGAGCAGTTCTTC
TRBD2	TRBJ2-2	TRBV5-1	CASSLAASGNTGELFF	TGCGCCAGCAGCTTGGCAGCTAGCGGAAACACCGGGGAGCTGTTTTTT
NA	TRBJ1-3	TRBV5-1	CASSLVTGSDTIYF	TGCGCCAGCAGCTTGGTCACAGGGTCGGACACCATATATTTT
TRBD2	TRBJ2-7	TRBV5-8	CASSYGGVSSYEQYF	TGTGCCAGCAGCTACGGGGGGGTGAGTTCCTACGAGCAGTACTTC
NA	TRBJ2-2	TRBV5-1	CASSLVGVNGELFF	TGCGCCAGCAGCTTGGTAGGGGTGAACGGGGAGCTGTTTTTT
NA	TRBJ1-2	TRBV11-2	CASSLDQEVFYGYTF	TGTGCCAGCAGCTTAGATCAGGAGGTCTTCTATGGCTACACCTTC
NA	TRBJ2-2	TRBV6-4	CASSDSQDTGELFF	TGTGCCAGCAGTGACTCGCAGGACACCGGGGAGCTGTTTTTT
NA	TRBJ1-3	TRBV27	CASGTGGGGNTIYF	TGTGCCAGCGGAACCGGCGGAGGAGGAAACACCATATATTTT
NA	TRBJ1-1	TRBV6-1	CASTGVETEAFF	TGTGCCAGCACAGGGGTGGAGACTGAAGCTTTCTTT
TRBD1	TRBJ1-4	TRBV7-9	CASSSDREGEKLFF	TGTGCCAGCAGCTCGGACAGGGAAGGTGAAAAACTGTTTTTT
TRBD1	TRBJ1-2	TRBV28	CASSLTGTAVRGYTF	TGTGCCAGCAGTCTTACCGGGACAGCTGTACGTGGCTACACCTTC